The clone carrying this T cell receptor (beta chain) was seen many times. What it binds is unknown. Molecular-barcoded quantitative 5'-RACE produced these TCR beta libraries. TCRdb re-derived calls from the 5' RACE reads in MiXCR, one entry per CDR3 protein. In the table there are about 220,000 distinct CDR3 sequences, about 7% of which are singletons. The V gene end was trimmed by 5 bases and the J gene end by 5 bases; junction bases not matched to a gene: 8. The CDR3 contains 17 residues. The germline V gene encodes CDR1 SGHTA and CDR2 FQGTGA. The sample belongs to a study of CD8 T cells in ankylosing spondylitis. Whole-study results and caveats: Clones tied to disease were said to be significantly enriched in matched ankylosing spondylitis synovial fluid. A motif of under 10 highly homologous TCR beta variants was seen as apparently characteristic of ankylosing spondylitis blood.

The clonotype originates from a male donor with ankylosing spondylitis. Source material: blood, either unsorted or a sorted T cell fraction (not recorded which). The chain uses TRBV7-3 and TRBJ2-3, with 15 positions matching TRBD2. The CDR3 here is CASSPWTSGGAQDTQYF. The DNA for the CDR3 is TGTGCCAGCAGCCCCTGGACTAGCGGGGGGGCCCAAGATACGCAGTATTTT.